This entry lists 16 T cell receptor beta chains sequenced from one sample in a study of HIV-infected patients and healthy controls. TCRdb called the 5' RACE reads again in MiXCR, with one record for every CDR3 protein. The table has 70,000 or so distinct CDR3 sequences, less than 20% seen once. Source material: CD4+ T cells from blood. These receptors were collected from a human donor in good health.

This clonotype was found a few times. The rearrangement links TRBV5-1 to TRBJ2-3; possible D gene TRBD1, 6 bases. The V gene's germline CDR1 is SGHRS and CDR2 YFSETQ. The CDR3 runs to 17 residues. The ends were cut back, 0 bases at V and 3 bases at J, with 17 bases in the middle. This CDR3 reads CASSLANGAGVTDTQYF. In DNA form, the CDR3 reads TGCGCCAGCAGCTTGGCCAACGGGGCAGGGGTGACAGATACGCAGTATTTT.

The V and J genes are TRBV2 and TRBJ1-4; TRBD1 matches 8 bases. Germline V gene sequence: CDR1 SNHLY, CDR2 FYNNEI. J was trimmed by 8 bases and V by 6 bases; bases with no gene match: 14. The CDR3 loop spans 16 amino acids. In DNA form, the CDR3 reads TGTGCCAGCAGCCGTGCCCCCGGACAGGGTGGGGAAAAACTGTTTTTT. Its protein product is CASSRAPGQGGEKLFF. The variable domain in full, with the rest retrieved from reference TRBV2 and TRBJ1-4, is EPEVTQTPSHQVTQMGQEVILRCVPISNHLYFYWYRQILGQKVEFLVSFYNNEISEKSEIFDDQFSVERPDGSNFTLKIRSTKLEDSAMYFCASSRAPGQGGEKLFFGSGTQLSVL.

This clonotype appeared many times. The chain recombines TRBV6-1 with TRBJ1-5; the match to TRBD1 covers 8 bases. This CDR3 spans 14 amino acids. Per germline, CDR1 MNHNS and CDR2 SASEGT. After removal of 7 bases from V and 4 bases from J, the junction contained 6 bases not matched to a gene. The CDR3 sequence is CASTWTGLNQPQHF. CDR3 nucleotide sequence: TGTGCCAGCACTTGGACAGGGTTAAATCAGCCCCAGCATTTT.

The chain carries TRBV20-1 and TRBJ2-1; D might be TRBD1 or TRBD2, each matching 5 bases. This CDR3 spans 11 amino acids. The germline V gene has CDR1 DFQATT and CDR2 SNEGSKA (reference sequence). V shed 6 bases and J shed 13 bases, with 16 bases lying between them. CDR3 loop: CSAWPGAVQFF. The CDR3 DNA sequence: TGCAGTGCCTGGCCCGGGGCGGTTCAGTTCTTC.

The J gene is TRBJ1-5, the V gene TRBV12-3 or TRBV12-4, with TRBD1 as a possible D gene (5 bases). Deletions cut 8 bases from V and 5 bases from J, with 16 bases between. The CDR3 totals 14 residues. The CDR3 nucleotides are TGTGCCAGCGGTTCGGGCAGGGATCATCAGCCCCAGCATTTT. Translating it yields CASGSGRDHQPQHF.

V and J are TRBV9 and TRBJ1-6; 9 nucleotides line up with TRBD1. The CDR3 runs 17 residues. The trim removed 3 bases at V and 10 bases at J, leaving 14 bases unmatched. The germline CDR1 and CDR2 sequences are SGDLS and YYNGEE. DNA for the CDR3: TGTGCCAGCAGCGGCCATCCCGGGACAGGGAATGGGTCACCCCTCCACTTT. Translation gives CASSGHPGTGNGSPLHF.

The chain uses TRBV15 and TRBJ2-5, with 10 positions matching TRBD1. Trimming at V came to 2 bases and at J to 4 bases, leaving 7 bases not matched to a gene. Germline assignment: CDR1 LNHNV and CDR2 YYDKDF (reference sequence). This CDR3 has 16 residues. CDR3 sequence reads: CATSRTPGQGGETQYF. In DNA, the CDR3 is TGTGCCACCAGCAGAACCCCCGGACAGGGGGGAGAGACCCAGTACTTC.

V usage is TRBV7-8 and J usage is TRBJ2-1, with D perhaps TRBD2 (6 bases). Trimming left V 6 bases short and J 4 bases short, with 19 bases between. The CDR3 extends over 16 amino acids. CDR1 is SGHVS and CDR2 is FQNEAQ in the germline V gene. Written as DNA, the CDR3 is TGTGCCAGCAGACCCCCCGCGGGGAATTCGTACAATGAGCAGTTCTTC. Translation gives CASRPPAGNSYNEQFF.

In this sample, this clonotype turned up a few times. The gene calls are TRBV30 and TRBJ2-2; 8 nucleotides align to TRBD1. The germline V gene encodes CDR1 GTSNPN and CDR2 SVGIG (reference sequence). This CDR3 comprises 15 residues. Losses at the gene ends were 3 bases for V and 4 bases for J; bases not matched to a gene: 7. The CDR3 loop is CAWRPTGVRTGELFF. The CDR3 nucleotides read TGTGCCTGGAGACCGACAGGGGTGCGCACCGGGGAGCTGTTTTTT.

The V gene is TRBV5-5, the J gene TRBJ2-1, with a weak D call TRBD1 (6 bases). Germline assignment: CDR1 SGHKS and CDR2 YYEKEE (reference sequence). This CDR3 comprises 14 residues. V lost 3 bases to trimming and J lost 3 bases, with 10 bases between them. The CDR3 region has the DNA TGTGCCAGCAGCTCCACAGGGTACTACAATGAGCAGTTCTTC. It is translated as CASSSTGYYNEQFF.

The sample holds a few counts of this clonotype. V gene TRBV5-1 combines with J gene TRBJ1-1; tentatively, D is TRBD1 (5 bases). CDR1 and CDR2 (germline): SGHRS, YFSETQ. The CDR3 consists of 15 residues. Trimming stripped 4 bases from V and 1 base from J, with 14 bases between. The CDR3 loop reads CASSPNHQGNTEAFF. CDR3 sequence (DNA): TGCGCCAGCAGCCCGAACCATCAGGGGAACACTGAAGCTTTCTTT.

The chain employs TRBV29-1 and TRBJ2-7; D gene unclear. The ends were cut back, 7 bases at V and 4 bases at J, with 11 bases in the middle. The germline CDR1 and CDR2 sequences are SQVTM and ANQGSEA. This CDR3 contains 11 residues. CDR3 sequence (DNA): TGCAGCGGGCGAACGAGTTACGAGCAGTACTTC. Translated, it gives CSGRTSYEQYF.

This chain uses TRBV29-1 with TRBJ1-2; TRBD1 matches at 7 bases. Unmatched junction bases numbered 0, after V lost 4 bases and J lost 4 bases. The CDR3 covers 11 residues. Germline assignment: CDR1 SQVTM and CDR2 ANQGSEA. This chain's CDR3 is CSVGDSYGYTF. CDR3 nucleotide sequence: TGCAGCGTTGGGGACAGCTATGGCTACACCTTC.

This clonotype was picked up many times. The chain employs TRBV10-3 and TRBJ1-2; no clear D gene. The CDR3 loop spans 13 amino acids. Trimming removed 8 bases from V and 8 bases from J, with 18 bases in between. Per the germline V gene, CDR1 is ENHRY and CDR2 is SYGVKD. The CDR3 sequence is CAISVDLGRGYTF. The DNA for the CDR3 is TGTGCCATCTCTGTCGACCTAGGTCGCGGCTACACCTTC.

V is TRBV19 and J is TRBJ1-2; TRBD1 might be the D (5 bases). The CDR3 extends over 12 amino acids. The V gene's germline CDR1 is LNHDA and CDR2 SQIVND (reference sequence). Trimming stripped 3 bases from V and 7 bases from J, with 9 bases between. The CDR3 nucleotides read TGTGCCAGTAGTATTGGGGGAGGTGGCTACACCTTC. Encoded protein: CASSIGGGGYTF.

This clonotype was seen a handful of times. This rearrangement joins TRBV20-1 to TRBJ1-5; D unresolved. The CDR3 runs to 16 residues. V was pared by 4 bases and J by 11 bases, with 27 bases between. Germline V gene data show CDR1 as DFQATT and CDR2 as SNEGSKA (reference sequence). CDR3 region: CSAIRASGHTQQAQHF. The CDR3 DNA reads TGCAGTGCTATTAGGGCATCCGGCCACACCCAGCAGGCCCAGCATTTT.